This T cell receptor (beta chain) was recorded in a study of T cell repertoires in cytomegalovirus infection. Study information: CMV infection plus the matching HLA type was flagged by public TCR beta signatures.

V was clipped by 1 base and J by 5 bases; unmatched bases: 3. Germline V lookup: CDR1 MDHEN, CDR2 SYDVKM. The CDR3 loop spans 16 amino acids. Points on this clonotype: Its target is not known.

Study-wide findings and caveats: Pooled public TCR beta family frequency picked out CMV carriers with the relevant HLA. There were HLA-C-restricted CMV-specific TCR beta clonotypes dominating the ex vivo response.

Each CDR3 protein gets one entry after TCRdb re-called the reads with MiXCR. Here the sample spans 200,000 or so distinct CDR3 sequences, 28% being singletons. The clonotype was recovered from a human donor in good health (CMV status not recorded). Some clones in this sample may be carry-over from other donors' samples. The chain couples TRBV28 to TRBJ1-5, with 12 bases fitting TRBD1. The sequenced sample was PBMCs. The CDR3 nucleotides are TGTGCCAGCAGTTTATCGGGGACAGGGGGCGATCAGCCCCAGCATTTT. It specifies CASSLSGTGGDQPQHF.